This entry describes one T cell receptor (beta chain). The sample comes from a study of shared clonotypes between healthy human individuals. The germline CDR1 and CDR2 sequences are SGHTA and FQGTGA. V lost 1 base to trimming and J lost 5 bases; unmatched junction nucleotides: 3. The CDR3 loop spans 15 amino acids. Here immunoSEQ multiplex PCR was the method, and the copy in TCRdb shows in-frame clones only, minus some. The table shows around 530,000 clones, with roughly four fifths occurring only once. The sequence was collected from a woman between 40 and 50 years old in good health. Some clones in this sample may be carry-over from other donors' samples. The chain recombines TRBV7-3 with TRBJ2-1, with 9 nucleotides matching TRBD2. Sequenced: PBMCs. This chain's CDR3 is CASSLSLAGNNEQFF. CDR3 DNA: TGTGCCAGCAGCTTAAGTCTAGCGGGAAACAATGAGCAGTTCTTC.